Following are 3 T cell receptor beta chains from one sample sequenced in a study of control samples from healthy donors and cancer patients. Method: immunoSEQ multiplex PCR; TCRdb's copy keeps in-frame clones and lacks some. The top ten hold more than 1.3% of the sample, which has 200,000 to 250,000 clones, just under 95% seen once. The sequenced material came from blood. These receptors all stem from a man aged 50 to 60 in good health.

The V and J genes are TRBV28 and TRBJ1-2; D is unclear. Germline assignment: CDR1 MDHEN and CDR2 SYDVKM. V lost 6 bases, J lost 8 bases, and 16 bases lay in between. The CDR3 loop spans 13 amino acids. This CDR3 reads CASSPPGSRGYTF. CDR3 in DNA: TGTGCCAGCAGCCCCCCGGGCTCAAGGGGCTACACCTTC.

The DNA for the CDR3 is TGTGCCAGCAGCCCAGGCTATGGCTACACCTTC. Translated: CASSPGYGYTF. The gene calls are TRBV6-5 and TRBJ1-2; D ambiguous. Trimming removed 6 bases from V and 4 bases from J, with 6 bases in between. This CDR3 comprises 11 residues. Germline CDR1 MNHEY, CDR2 SVGAGI.

The chain links TRBV6-6 to TRBJ2-7; D remains ambiguous. The CDR3 runs to 13 residues. V was trimmed by 7 bases and J by 2 bases, leaving 12 bases between them. Germline values: CDR1 MNHNY, CDR2 SVGAGI (reference sequence). The CDR3 is CASKLDATYEQYF. In DNA form, the CDR3 reads TGTGCCAGCAAATTGGACGCAACCTACGAGCAGTACTTC.